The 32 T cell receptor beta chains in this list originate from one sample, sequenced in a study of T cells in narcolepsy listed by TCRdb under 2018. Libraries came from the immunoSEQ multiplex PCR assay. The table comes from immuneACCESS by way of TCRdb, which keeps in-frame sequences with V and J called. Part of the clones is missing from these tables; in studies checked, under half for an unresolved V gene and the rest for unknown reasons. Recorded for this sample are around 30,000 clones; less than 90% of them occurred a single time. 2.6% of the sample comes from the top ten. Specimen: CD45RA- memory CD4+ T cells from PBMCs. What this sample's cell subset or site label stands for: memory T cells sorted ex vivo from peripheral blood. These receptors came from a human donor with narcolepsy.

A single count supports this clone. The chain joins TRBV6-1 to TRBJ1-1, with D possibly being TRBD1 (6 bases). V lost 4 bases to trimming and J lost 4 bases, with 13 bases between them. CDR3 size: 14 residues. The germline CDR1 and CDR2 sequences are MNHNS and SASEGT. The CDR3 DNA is TGTGCCAGCAGTGCTTCTCAGGGGAGCACTGAAGCTTTCTTT. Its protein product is CASSASQGSTEAFF.

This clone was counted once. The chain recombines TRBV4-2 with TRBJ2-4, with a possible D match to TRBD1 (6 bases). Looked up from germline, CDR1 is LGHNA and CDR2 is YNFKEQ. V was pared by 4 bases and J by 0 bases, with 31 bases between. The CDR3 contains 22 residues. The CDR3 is CASSLVPSFRDKTDLAKNIQYF. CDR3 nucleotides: TGTGCCAGCAGCCTCGTCCCGAGTTTCCGGGACAAGACTGACTTAGCCAAAAACATTCAGTACTTC.

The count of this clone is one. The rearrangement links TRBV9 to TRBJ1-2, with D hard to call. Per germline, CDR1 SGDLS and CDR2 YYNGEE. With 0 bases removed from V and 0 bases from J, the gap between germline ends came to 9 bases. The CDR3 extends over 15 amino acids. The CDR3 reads CASSVDPGTNYGYTF. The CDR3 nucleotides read TGTGCCAGCAGCGTAGATCCGGGGACTAACTATGGCTACACCTTC.

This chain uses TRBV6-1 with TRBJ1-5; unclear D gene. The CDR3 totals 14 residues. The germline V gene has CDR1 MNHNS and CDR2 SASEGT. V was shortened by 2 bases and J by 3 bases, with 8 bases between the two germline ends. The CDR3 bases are TGTGCCAGCAGTGAATCTGATTACAATCAGCCCCAGCATTTT. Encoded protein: CASSESDYNQPQHF.

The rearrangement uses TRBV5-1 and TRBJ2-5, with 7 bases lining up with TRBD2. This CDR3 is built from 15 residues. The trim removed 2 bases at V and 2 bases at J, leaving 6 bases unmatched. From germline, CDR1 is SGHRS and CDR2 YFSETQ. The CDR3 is CASSLSGTTQETQYF. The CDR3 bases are TGCGCCAGCAGCTTATCCGGGACTACGCAAGAGACCCAGTACTTC.

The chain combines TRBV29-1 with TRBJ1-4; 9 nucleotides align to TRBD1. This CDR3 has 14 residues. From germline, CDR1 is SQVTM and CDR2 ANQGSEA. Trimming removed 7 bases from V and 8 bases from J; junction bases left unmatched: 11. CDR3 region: CSADSGTGQEKLFF. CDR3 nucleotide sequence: TGCAGCGCAGATTCCGGGACAGGGCAAGAAAAACTGTTTTTT.

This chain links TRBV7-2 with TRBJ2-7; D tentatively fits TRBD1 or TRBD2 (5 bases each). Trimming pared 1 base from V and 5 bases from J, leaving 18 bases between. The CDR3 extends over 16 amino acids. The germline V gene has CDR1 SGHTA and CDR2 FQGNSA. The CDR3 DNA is TGTGCCAGCAGCTTAGACTTGGAGGCAGGGATGCACGAGCAGTACTTC. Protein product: CASSLDLEAGMHEQYF.

DNA for the CDR3: TGTGCCAGCAGCCGATCCCAGGGGTCCTACGAGCAGTACTTC. It encodes CASSRSQGSYEQYF. The V gene is TRBV14, the J gene TRBJ2-7; D may be TRBD1 (6 bases). The germline V gene has CDR1 SGHDN and CDR2 FVKESK. This CDR3 is built from 14 residues. V shed 4 bases and J shed 1 base, with 11 bases lying between them.

The CDR3 region has the DNA TGTGCCAGCGAGAAGGGTATCTCTGGAAACACCATATATTTT. Protein product: CASEKGISGNTIYF. The chain has TRBV6-1 and TRBJ1-3; D uncertain. This CDR3 spans 14 amino acids. From germline, CDR1 is MNHNS and CDR2 SASEGT. V was clipped by 8 bases and J by 0 bases, with 11 bases between them.

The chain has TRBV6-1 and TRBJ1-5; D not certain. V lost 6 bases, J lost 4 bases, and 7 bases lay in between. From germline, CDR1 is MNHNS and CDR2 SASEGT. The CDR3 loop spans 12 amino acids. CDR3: CASRVKNQPQHF. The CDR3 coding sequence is TGTGCCAGCAGAGTCAAAAATCAGCCCCAGCATTTT.

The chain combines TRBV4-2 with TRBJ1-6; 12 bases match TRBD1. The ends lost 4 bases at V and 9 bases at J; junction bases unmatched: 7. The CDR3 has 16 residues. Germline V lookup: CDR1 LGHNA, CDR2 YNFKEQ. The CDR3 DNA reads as TGTGCCAGCAGCCGCCGGGACAGGGGGCGCAGTTCACCCCTCCACTTT. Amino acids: CASSRRDRGRSSPLHF.

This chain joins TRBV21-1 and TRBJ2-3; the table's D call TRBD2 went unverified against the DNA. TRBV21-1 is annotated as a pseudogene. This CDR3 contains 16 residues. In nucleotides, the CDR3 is TGTGCCAGCAGCAAAGAGGAAGGGGCGGGGGGAGATACGCAGTATTTT. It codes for CASSKEEGAGGDTQYF.

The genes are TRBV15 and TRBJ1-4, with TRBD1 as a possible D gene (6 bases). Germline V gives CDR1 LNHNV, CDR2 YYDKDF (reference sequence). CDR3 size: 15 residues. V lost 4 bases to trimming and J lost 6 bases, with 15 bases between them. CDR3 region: CATSIGGGLDEKLFF. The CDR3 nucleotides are TGTGCCACCAGCATAGGCGGGGGCTTAGATGAAAAACTGTTTTTT.

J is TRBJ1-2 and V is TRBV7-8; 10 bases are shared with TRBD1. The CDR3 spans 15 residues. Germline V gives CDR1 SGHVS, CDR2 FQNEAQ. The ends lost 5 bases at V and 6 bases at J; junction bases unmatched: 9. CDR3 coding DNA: TGTGCCAGCAGCACTCGACAGGGGGCAATGGATGGCTACACCTTC. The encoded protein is CASSTRQGAMDGYTF.

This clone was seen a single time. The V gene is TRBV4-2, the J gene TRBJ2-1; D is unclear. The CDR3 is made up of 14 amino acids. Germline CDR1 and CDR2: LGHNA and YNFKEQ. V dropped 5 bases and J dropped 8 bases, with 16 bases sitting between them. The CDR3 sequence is CASSSRGSLDEQFF. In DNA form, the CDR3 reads TGTGCCAGCAGCTCCCGTGGTAGTCTCGATGAGCAGTTCTTC.

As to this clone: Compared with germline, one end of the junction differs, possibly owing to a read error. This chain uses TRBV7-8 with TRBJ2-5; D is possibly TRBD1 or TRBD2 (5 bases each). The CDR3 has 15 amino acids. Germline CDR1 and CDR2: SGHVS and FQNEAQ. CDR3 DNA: TGTGCCAGCAGCTCGCCGGGACGGTCCCAAGGGACCCAGTACTTC. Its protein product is CASSSPGRSQGTQYF.

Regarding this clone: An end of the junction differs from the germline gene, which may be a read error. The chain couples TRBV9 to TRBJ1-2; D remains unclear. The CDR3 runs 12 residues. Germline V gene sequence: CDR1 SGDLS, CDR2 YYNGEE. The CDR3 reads CASSLPTDGYTF. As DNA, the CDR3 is TGTGCCAGCAGCTTACCCACCGATGGATACACCTTC.

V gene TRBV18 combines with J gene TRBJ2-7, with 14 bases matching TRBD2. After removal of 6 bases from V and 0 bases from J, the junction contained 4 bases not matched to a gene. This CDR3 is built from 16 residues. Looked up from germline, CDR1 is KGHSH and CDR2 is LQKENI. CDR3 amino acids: CASSGTSGGSSYEQYF. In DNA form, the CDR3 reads TGTGCCAGCTCGGGGACTAGCGGGGGCAGCTCCTACGAGCAGTACTTC.

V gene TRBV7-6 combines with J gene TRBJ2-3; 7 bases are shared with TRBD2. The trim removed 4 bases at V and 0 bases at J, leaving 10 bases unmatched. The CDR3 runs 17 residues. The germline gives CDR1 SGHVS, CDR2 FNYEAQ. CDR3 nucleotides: TGTGCCAGCAGCTCCCCTGGCTACGGGGGGAGCACAGATACGCAGTATTTT. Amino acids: CASSSPGYGGSTDTQYF.

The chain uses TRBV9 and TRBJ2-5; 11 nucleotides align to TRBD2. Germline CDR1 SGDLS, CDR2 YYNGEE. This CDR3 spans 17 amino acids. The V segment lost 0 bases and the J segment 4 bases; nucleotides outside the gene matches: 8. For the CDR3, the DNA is TGTGCCAGCAGCGTAGGTATTAGCGGGGGGGCAGGAGAGACCCAGTACTTC. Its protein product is CASSVGISGGAGETQYF.

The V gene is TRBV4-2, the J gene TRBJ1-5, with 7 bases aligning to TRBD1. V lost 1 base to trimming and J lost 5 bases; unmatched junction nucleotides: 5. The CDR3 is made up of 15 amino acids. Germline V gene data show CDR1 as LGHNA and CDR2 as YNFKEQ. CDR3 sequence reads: CASSQGGQGDQPQHF. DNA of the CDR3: TGTGCCAGCAGCCAAGGGGGGCAGGGGGATCAGCCCCAGCATTTT.

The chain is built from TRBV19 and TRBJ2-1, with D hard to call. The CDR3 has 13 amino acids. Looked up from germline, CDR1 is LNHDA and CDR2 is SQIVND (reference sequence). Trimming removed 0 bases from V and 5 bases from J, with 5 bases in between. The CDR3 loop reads CASSIDWDNEQFF. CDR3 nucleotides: TGTGCCAGTAGTATAGACTGGGACAATGAGCAGTTCTTC.

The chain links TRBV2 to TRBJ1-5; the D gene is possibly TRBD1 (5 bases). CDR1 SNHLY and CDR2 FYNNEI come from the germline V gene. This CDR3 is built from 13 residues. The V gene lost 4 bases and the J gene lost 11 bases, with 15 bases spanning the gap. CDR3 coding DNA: TGTGCCAGCAGTGGAGCGCAGGCGGGGGCCCAGCATTTT. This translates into CASSGAQAGAQHF.

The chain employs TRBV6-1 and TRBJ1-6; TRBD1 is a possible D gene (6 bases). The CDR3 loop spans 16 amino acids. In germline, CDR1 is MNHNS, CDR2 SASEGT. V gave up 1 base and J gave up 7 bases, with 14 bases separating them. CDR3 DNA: TGTGCCAGCAGTGAAGAGGTTCAGGGGTTCAATTCACCCCTCCACTTT. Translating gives CASSEEVQGFNSPLHF.

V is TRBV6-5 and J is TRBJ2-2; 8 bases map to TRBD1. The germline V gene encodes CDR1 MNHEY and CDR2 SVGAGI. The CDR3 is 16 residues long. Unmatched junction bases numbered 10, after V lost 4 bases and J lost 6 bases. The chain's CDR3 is CASSSKTGGVAGELFF. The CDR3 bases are TGTGCCAGCAGTTCAAAAACAGGGGGTGTAGCCGGGGAGCTGTTTTTT.

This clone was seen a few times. In DNA form, the CDR3 reads TGTGCCAGCAGCTTCTCGAGGAGTGAGACCCAGTACTTC. The encoded protein is CASSFSRSETQYF. The gene calls are TRBV6-9 and TRBJ2-5; D uncertain. From germline, CDR1 is MNHGY and CDR2 SVAAGI. The CDR3 is 13 residues long. Trimming shortened V by 6 bases and J by 5 bases, and 13 bases separated the two germline ends.

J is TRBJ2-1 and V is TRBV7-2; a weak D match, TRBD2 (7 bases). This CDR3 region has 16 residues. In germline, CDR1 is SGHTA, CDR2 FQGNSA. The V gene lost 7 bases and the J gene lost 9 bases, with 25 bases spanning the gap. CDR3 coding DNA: TGTGCCAGCAACCTAGGTATCGCGGGGGCGCCTGGTGAGCAGTTCTTC. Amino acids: CASNLGIAGAPGEQFF. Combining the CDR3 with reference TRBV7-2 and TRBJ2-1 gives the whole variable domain GAGVSQSPSNKVTEKGKDVELRCDPISGHTALYWYRQSLGQGLEFLIYFQGNSAPDKSGLPSDRFSAERTGGSVSTLTIQRTQQEDSAVYLCASNLGIAGAPGEQFFGPGTRLTVL.

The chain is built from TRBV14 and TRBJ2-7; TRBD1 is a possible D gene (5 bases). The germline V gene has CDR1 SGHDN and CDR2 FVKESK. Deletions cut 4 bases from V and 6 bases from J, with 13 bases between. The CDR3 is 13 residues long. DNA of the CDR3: TGTGCCAGCAGCCCTCGACAGTTGGGCGAGCAGTACTTC. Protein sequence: CASSPRQLGEQYF.

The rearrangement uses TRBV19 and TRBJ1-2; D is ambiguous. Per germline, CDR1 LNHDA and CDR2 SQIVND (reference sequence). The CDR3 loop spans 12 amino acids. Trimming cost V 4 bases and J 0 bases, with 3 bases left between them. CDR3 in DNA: TGTGCCAGTAGTACTTCTAACTATGGCTACACCTTC. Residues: CASSTSNYGYTF. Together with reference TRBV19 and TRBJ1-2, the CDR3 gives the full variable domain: DGGITQSPKYLFRKEGQNVTLSCEQNLNHDAMYWYRQDPGQGLRLIYYSQIVNDFQKGDIAEGYSVSREKKESFPLTVTSAQKNPTAFYLCASSTSNYGYTFGSGTRLTVV.

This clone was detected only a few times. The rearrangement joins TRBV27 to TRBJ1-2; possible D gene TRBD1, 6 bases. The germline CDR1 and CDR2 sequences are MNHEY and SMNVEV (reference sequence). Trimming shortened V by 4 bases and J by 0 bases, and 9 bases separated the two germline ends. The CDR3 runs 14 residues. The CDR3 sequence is CASSSNRANYGYTF. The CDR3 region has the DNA TGTGCCAGCAGTTCCAACAGGGCTAACTATGGCTACACCTTC.

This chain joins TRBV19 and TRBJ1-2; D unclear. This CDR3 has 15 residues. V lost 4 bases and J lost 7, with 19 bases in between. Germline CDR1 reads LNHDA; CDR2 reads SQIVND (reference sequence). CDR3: CASSTYSEAVGGYTF. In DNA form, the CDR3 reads TGTGCCAGTAGTACATACTCCGAGGCAGTCGGTGGCTACACCTTC.

CDR3 region: CASSYSLGQDNSPLHF. CDR3 bases: TGTGCCAGCAGTTACTCGTTAGGTCAGGATAATTCACCCCTCCACTTT. The V gene is TRBV6-5, the J gene TRBJ1-6; D is unclear. The CDR3 runs 16 residues. Trimming left V 0 bases short and J 5 bases short, with 11 bases between. The V gene's germline CDR1 is MNHEY and CDR2 SVGAGI.